Reported below is one T cell receptor (beta chain). Its antigen is not identified. This specimen belongs to a study of metastatic and nonmetastatic thyroid tumors. Study at large: Comparative analysis of repertoires was undertaken across blood and tumor or nodule tissue obtained from malignant and benign thyroid patients. Study-level points and caveats: Versus benign nodules, malignant thyroid tumors reportedly had significantly higher TCR beta diversity, in blood and tumor.

Study processing details: The distant-metastasis classifier for papillary thyroid cancer was built from CDR3 differences across clinicopathological groups. With MiXCR, TCRdb reprocessed the PCR reads. These V and J calls rely on TCRdb rather than the paper's analysis. Here the sample spans about 32,000 clones, 15% to 20% being singletons. No patient had received any treatment before thyroid surgery. V lost 2 bases to trimming and J lost 6 bases, with 18 bases between them. Germline V lookup: CDR1 SGHRS, CDR2 YFSETQ. The CDR3 length is 16 residues. This receptor was identified in a female donor with papillary thyroid cancer or a benign thyroid nodule (not recorded which). Some clones in this sample may be carry-over from other donors' samples. V and J are TRBV5-1 and TRBJ2-1; possibly TRBD2 for D (5 bases). Source material: blood. CDR3 sequence: CASSLLTIGPTNEQFF. For the CDR3, the DNA is TGCGCCAGCAGCTTACTGACTATCGGGCCTACCAATGAGCAGTTCTTC.